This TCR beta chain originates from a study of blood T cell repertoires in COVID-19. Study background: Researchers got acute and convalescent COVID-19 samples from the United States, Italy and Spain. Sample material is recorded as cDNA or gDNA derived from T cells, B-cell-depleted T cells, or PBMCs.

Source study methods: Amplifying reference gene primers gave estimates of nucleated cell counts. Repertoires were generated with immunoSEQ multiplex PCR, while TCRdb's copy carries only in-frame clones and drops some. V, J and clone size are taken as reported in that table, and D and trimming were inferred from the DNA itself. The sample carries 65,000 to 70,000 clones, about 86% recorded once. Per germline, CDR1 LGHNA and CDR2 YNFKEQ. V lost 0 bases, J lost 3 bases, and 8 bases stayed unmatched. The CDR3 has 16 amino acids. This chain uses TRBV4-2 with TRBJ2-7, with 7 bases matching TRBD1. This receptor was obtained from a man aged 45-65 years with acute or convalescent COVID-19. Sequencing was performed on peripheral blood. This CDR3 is CASSQDMSDRIYEQYF. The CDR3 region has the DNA TGTGCCAGCAGCCAAGATATGTCGGACAGGATCTACGAGCAGTACTTC.